The 27 T cell receptor beta chains in this list originate from one sample, sequenced in a study of circulating CD8 cells and anti-PD-1 response in melanoma. Live CD3+CD8+TCRalphabeta+ cells were sorted into four subsets by PD-1 and/or TIGIT. Using approximately 15 ng of total RNA, TCR libraries were made with the QIAseq Immune Repertoire TCR panel. A single record per CDR3 protein comes from TCRdb applying MiXCR to the reads. Among 500 or so distinct CDR3 sequences listed, roughly 8.6% were seen once. Sequencing used CD8+ T cells from PBMCs, obtained at baseline or after one month of anti-PD-1 therapy (not recorded which). These receptors were taken from a human donor with melanoma.

This clonotype is deemed medium-sized. This chain joins TRBV12-3 or TRBV12-4 and TRBJ2-7; unclear D gene. Between the trimmed V and J ends, which lost 4 bases and 0 bases, there was a span of 7 bases. The CDR3 runs to 13 residues. The CDR3 region is CASSSAGSYEQYF. In nucleotides, the CDR3 is TGTGCCAGCAGTTCGGCAGGCTCCTACGAGCAGTACTTC.

There are a few counts of this clonotype. The chain has TRBV6-5 and TRBJ2-1, with D uncertain. The CDR3 is 15 amino acids. V shed 8 bases and J shed 0 bases, with 14 bases lying between them. Germline-derived CDR1 and CDR2 are MNHEY and SVGAGI. The CDR3 region is CASRPHATSYNEQFF. Written as DNA, the CDR3 is TGTGCCAGCCGACCGCACGCGACCTCCTACAATGAGCAGTTCTTC.

This clonotype occurred a few times. The gene calls are TRBV19 and TRBJ2-1, with 11 bases fitting TRBD2. The germline V gene encodes CDR1 LNHDA and CDR2 SQIVND (reference sequence). J gave up 7 bases and V 2 bases, and 13 bases lay outside the gene matches. This CDR3 region has 18 residues. CDR3 sequence: CASSIQSSGTSGRNEQFF. DNA of the CDR3: TGTGCCAGTAGTATACAATCCTCCGGGACTAGCGGTCGGAATGAGCAGTTCTTC.

Judged by abundance, this clonotype is medium-sized. The chain links TRBV28 to TRBJ1-6, with 8 positions matching TRBD1. Looked up from germline, CDR1 is MDHEN and CDR2 is SYDVKM. The trim removed 1 base at V and 10 bases at J, leaving 3 bases unmatched. The CDR3 contains 14 residues. The CDR3 region is CASSLSGGDSPLHF. The DNA for the CDR3 is TGTGCCAGCAGTTTATCAGGGGGCGACTCACCCCTCCACTTT.

Relative to its sample, this clonotype is large (0.1 to 1%). CDR3: CASGFKHPSNEQFF. The CDR3 DNA reads TGTGCTAGTGGTTTCAAACACCCATCTAATGAGCAGTTCTTC. The rearrangement uses TRBV12-5 and TRBJ2-1; no reliable D call. The CDR3 runs 14 residues. The germline V and J ends were trimmed by 3 bases and 7 bases, with 13 bases remaining between them. Germline V gene sequence: CDR1 LGHNT, CDR2 FRNRAP.

By its share, this clonotype is medium-sized. The V and J genes are TRBV19 and TRBJ2-7, with D unresolved. CDR1 and CDR2 from the germline V gene are LNHDA and SQIVND (reference sequence). This CDR3 has 14 residues. V was trimmed by 6 bases and J by 1 base, leaving 13 bases between them. The CDR3, as DNA: TGTGCCAGTAGCGGTGCGACTGCTTCCTACGAGCAGTACTTC. It is translated as CASSGATASYEQYF.

This clonotype is large (0.1 to 1%). The chain combines TRBV2 with TRBJ2-6; D not certain. Trimming removed 5 bases at V and 0 bases at J, with 8 bases between. In germline, CDR1 is SNHLY, CDR2 FYNNEI. This CDR3 contains 15 residues. CDR3 amino acids: CASSKPNSGANVLTF. The CDR3 DNA sequence: TGTGCCAGCAGTAAACCGAACTCTGGGGCCAACGTCCTGACTTTC.

This clonotype ranks as large (0.1 to 1%). The V call is TRBV20-1, the J call TRBJ2-7; 8 bases are a match to TRBD1. This CDR3 has 13 residues. The J segment lost 2 bases and the V segment lost 1 base, leaving 1 base of the junction unmatched. Germline loops: CDR1 DFQATT, CDR2 SNEGSKA (reference sequence). The CDR3 DNA reads as TGCAGTGCTAGAGGGGACAGGCCCTACGAGCAGTACTTC. This translates into CSARGDRPYEQYF.

This clonotype was observed a few times. This clone may be a read error of a much larger clone one base away. The V gene is TRBV4-3, the J gene TRBJ2-3; 10 nucleotides match TRBD1. The CDR3 is 15 amino acids. Germline CDR1 and CDR2: LGHNA and YSLEER. CDR3 in DNA: TGCGCCGGCAGCCCTGACAGGGGGCGCACAGATACGCAGTATTTT. Translation gives CAGSPDRGRTDTQYF.

This clonotype was observed a few times. J is TRBJ1-1 and V is TRBV19; tentative D call: TRBD1 (5 bases). Trimming pared 6 bases from V and 8 bases from J, leaving 13 bases between. The CDR3 runs to 12 residues. CDR1 is LNHDA and CDR2 is SQIVND in the germline V gene (reference sequence). The CDR3 loop reads CASRAGGAEAFF. The CDR3, as DNA: TGTGCCAGTAGGGCCGGGGGAGCCGAAGCTTTCTTT.

By frequency in the sample, this clonotype is hyperexpanded. V usage is TRBV19 and J usage is TRBJ2-2; possible D gene TRBD1, 6 bases. V was trimmed by 7 bases and J by 7 bases, leaving 25 bases between them. Germline-derived CDR1 and CDR2 are LNHDA and SQIVND (reference sequence). The CDR3 extends over 17 amino acids. The CDR3 sequence is CASTRTDIYAEVGELFF. For the CDR3, the DNA is TGTGCCAGTACTCGGACAGACATATACGCGGAGGTCGGGGAGCTGTTTTTT.

The rearrangement joins TRBV4-1 to TRBJ1-1; maybe TRBD1 (6 bases). Looked up from germline, CDR1 is MGHRA and CDR2 is YSYEKL. V was clipped by 1 base and J by 2 bases, with 11 bases between them. The CDR3 sequence is 15 residues long. CDR3 residues: CASSQVSGGNTEAFF. In DNA, the CDR3 is TGCGCCAGCAGCCAAGTCTCGGGGGGCAACACTGAAGCTTTCTTT.

This clonotype counts as medium-sized. CDR3 loop: CSVEDGLAGDYEQYF. Written as DNA, the CDR3 is TGCAGCGTTGAAGATGGACTAGCGGGGGACTACGAGCAGTACTTC. The rearrangement links TRBV29-1 to TRBJ2-7; 13 positions match TRBD2. The junction had 2 bases not matched to a gene; V was cut back by 0 bases and J by 3 bases. This CDR3 comprises 15 residues. From germline, CDR1 is SQVTM and CDR2 ANQGSEA.

This clonotype is judged large. V is TRBV28 and J is TRBJ2-7, with 7 bases matching TRBD2. Germline V gene lookup returns CDR1 MDHEN and CDR2 SYDVKM. CDR3 size: 14 residues. J was trimmed by 3 bases and V by 1 base; bases with no gene match: 3. As DNA, the CDR3 is TGTGCCAGCAGTTTATCGGGGGGTGGCTACGAGCAGTACTTC. Residues: CASSLSGGGYEQYF. The variable domain in full, with the rest retrieved from reference TRBV28 and TRBJ2-7, is DVKVTQSSRYLVKRTGEKVFLECVQDMDHENMFWYRQDPGLGLRLIYFSYDVKMKEKGDIPEGYSVSREKKERFSLILESASTNQTSMYLCASSLSGGGYEQYFGPGTRLTVT.

By its share, this clonotype is medium-sized. This rearrangement joins TRBV27 to TRBJ2-7; 7 bases are shared with TRBD1. CDR3 size: 16 residues. After removal of 0 bases from V and 0 bases from J, the junction contained 5 bases not matched to a gene. Germline V gene sequence: CDR1 MNHEY, CDR2 SMNVEV (reference sequence). The CDR3 here is CASSLSKGASSYEQYF. The CDR3 region has the DNA TGTGCCAGCAGTTTATCGAAGGGGGCCAGCTCCTACGAGCAGTACTTC.

By share of the sample, this clonotype is hyperexpanded. This rearrangement joins TRBV27 to TRBJ2-3; D is unresolved. Between the trimmed V and J ends, which lost 3 bases and 0 bases, there was a span of 10 bases. The CDR3 extends over 15 amino acids. Germline-derived CDR1 and CDR2 are MNHEY and SMNVEV (reference sequence). The CDR3 nucleotides read TGTGCCAGCAGTTTTGAGTTAGAAAGCACAGATACGCAGTATTTT. Encoded protein: CASSFELESTDTQYF.

This clonotype rates as medium-sized. V usage is TRBV2 and J usage is TRBJ2-5; perhaps TRBD2 as D (5 bases). Germline V gives CDR1 SNHLY, CDR2 FYNNEI. With 7 bases removed from V and 5 bases from J, the gap between germline ends came to 14 bases. The CDR3 is made up of 13 amino acids. Written as DNA, the CDR3 is TGTGCCAGCACTGAGCTGGCTAGCGAGACCCAGTACTTC. Translation gives CASTELASETQYF.

This clonotype is deemed medium-sized. The chain combines TRBV7-9 with TRBJ2-7; D unclear. This CDR3 is built from 12 residues. CDR1 SEHNR and CDR2 FQNEAQ come from the germline V gene (reference sequence). The V end lost 1 base, the J end lost 6 bases, and 7 bases lay between the germline ends. The CDR3 DNA follows: TGTGCCAGCAGCTTAGGGACGGCCGAGCAGTACTTC. Encoded protein: CASSLGTAEQYF.

Judged by abundance, this clonotype is medium-sized. This chain joins TRBV16 and TRBJ2-1, with D perhaps being TRBD1 or TRBD2 (6 bases each). V dropped 0 bases and J dropped 8 bases, with 8 bases sitting between them. In germline, CDR1 is KGHSY, CDR2 FQNENV. There are 13 residues in the CDR3. CDR3: CASSQSGGYEQFF. CDR3 DNA sequence: TGTGCCAGCAGCCAATCGGGGGGCTATGAGCAGTTCTTC.

In its sample, this clonotype ranks as large. This chain joins TRBV24-1 and TRBJ2-1; D remains unclear. This CDR3 has 14 residues. V dropped 0 bases and J dropped 5 bases, with 7 bases sitting between them. CDR1 is KGHDR and CDR2 is SFDVKD in the germline V gene. CDR3: CATSDLSTDNEQFF. In DNA, the CDR3 is TGTGCCACCAGTGATTTGTCCACGGACAATGAGCAGTTCTTC.

This clonotype is large in the sample. The gene calls are TRBV27 and TRBJ2-2; TRBD1 matches at 7 bases. This CDR3 spans 16 amino acids. The germline gives CDR1 MNHEY, CDR2 SMNVEV (reference sequence). The trim removed 1 base at V and 4 bases at J, leaving 6 bases unmatched. Here the CDR3 reads CASSLFRTGGTGELFF. For the CDR3, the DNA is TGTGCCAGCAGTTTATTCCGGACAGGCGGCACCGGGGAGCTGTTTTTT.

By sample fraction, this clonotype is large. DNA of the CDR3: TGTGCCAGCAGTTTAACTACAGGGCCCAATCAGCCCCAGCATTTT. Protein sequence: CASSLTTGPNQPQHF. The V call is TRBV27, the J call TRBJ1-5, with a possible D match to TRBD1 (6 bases). CDR3 size: 15 residues. Germline assignment: CDR1 MNHEY and CDR2 SMNVEV (reference sequence). The germline V and J ends were trimmed by 2 bases and 3 bases, with 11 bases remaining between them.

This clonotype is large. The DNA for the CDR3 is TGTGCCAGCAGTTATAGGGCAGGGGACGAGCAGTACTTC. It encodes CASSYRAGDEQYF. The rearrangement joins TRBV11-2 to TRBJ2-7, with a tentative D call TRBD1 (6 bases). The V end lost 6 bases, the J end lost 5 bases, and 14 bases lay between the germline ends. Per the germline V gene, CDR1 is SGHAT and CDR2 is FQNNGV. The CDR3 is 13 residues long.

By share, this clonotype ranks as medium-sized. The CDR3 loop is CASSTNRGPSDIQYF. The CDR3 DNA sequence: TGCGCCAGCAGCACGAACAGGGGTCCCTCTGACATTCAGTACTTC. The chain recombines TRBV4-3 with TRBJ2-4, with 7 bases lining up with TRBD1. The CDR3 is 15 residues long. Germline V gives CDR1 LGHNA, CDR2 YSLEER. Trimming cost V 5 bases and J 8 bases; bases outside gene matches: 12.

This clonotype rates as medium-sized (0.01 to 0.1%). This chain connects TRBV4-3 to TRBJ2-2; 7 nucleotides line up with TRBD1. Per germline, CDR1 LGHNA and CDR2 YSLEER. The junction had 3 bases not matched to a gene; V was cut back by 1 base and J by 1 base. The CDR3 is 16 residues long. As DNA, the CDR3 is TGCGCCAGCAGCCAAGGGACAGGTTGGAACACCGGGGAGCTGTTTTTT. Translated: CASSQGTGWNTGELFF.

By share, this clonotype ranks as medium-sized. This chain links TRBV7-3 with TRBJ1-2, with 10 bases identical to TRBD1. The V gene's germline CDR1 is SGHTA and CDR2 FQGTGA. V trimming: 2 bases; J trimming: 4 bases; junction bases outside the gene matches: 1. The CDR3 is made up of 14 amino acids. The CDR3: CASSLGTGAYGYTF. DNA of the CDR3: TGTGCCAGCAGCTTAGGGACAGGGGCCTATGGCTACACCTTC.

This clonotype is classed as large. The chain links TRBV5-4 to TRBJ1-2; D not resolved. Germline V CDR1 and CDR2: SGHNT, YYREEE (reference sequence). The CDR3 is made up of 14 amino acids. Trimming pared 2 bases from V and 2 bases from J, leaving 10 bases between. CDR3 loop: CASSFGARNYGYTF. The CDR3 region has the DNA TGTGCCAGCAGCTTCGGTGCCAGGAACTATGGCTACACCTTC. Looking up the rest from reference TRBV5-4 and TRBJ1-2 gives the full variable domain: ETGVTQSPTHLIKTRGQQVTLRCSSQSGHNTVSWYQQALGQGPQFIFQYYREEENGRGNFPPRFSGLQFPNYSSELNVNALELDDSALYLCASSFGARNYGYTFGSGTRLTVV.